Below, one TCR beta chain is given with its context. Amplified regions were TCR beta CDR3 sequences from RNA transcripts. The study used the HTBI primer set for a first-round RT-PCR of the TCR CDR3. TCRdb analysed the multiplex PCR reads with MiXCR anew, one entry per CDR3 protein. Here the sample spans 500,000 to 600,000 distinct CDR3 sequences, 15% to 20% being singletons. The data were obtained in a study of T cells in Graves' hyperthyroidism and ophthalmopathy. V lost 1 base to trimming and J lost 0 bases; unmatched junction nucleotides: 12. The germline V gene encodes CDR1 ENHRY and CDR2 SYGVKD. CDR3 length: 19 amino acids.

The sequence was obtained from a man aged 35-49 years with Graves' ophthalmopathy. The chain couples TRBV10-3 to TRBJ2-7, with TRBD2 matching over 10 bases. Material for sequencing was blood. CDR3 sequence: CAISEFGPSGSLSSYEQYF. CDR3 bases: TGTGCCATCAGTGAGTTCGGGCCTAGCGGGAGCCTTAGCTCCTACGAGCAGTACTTC.